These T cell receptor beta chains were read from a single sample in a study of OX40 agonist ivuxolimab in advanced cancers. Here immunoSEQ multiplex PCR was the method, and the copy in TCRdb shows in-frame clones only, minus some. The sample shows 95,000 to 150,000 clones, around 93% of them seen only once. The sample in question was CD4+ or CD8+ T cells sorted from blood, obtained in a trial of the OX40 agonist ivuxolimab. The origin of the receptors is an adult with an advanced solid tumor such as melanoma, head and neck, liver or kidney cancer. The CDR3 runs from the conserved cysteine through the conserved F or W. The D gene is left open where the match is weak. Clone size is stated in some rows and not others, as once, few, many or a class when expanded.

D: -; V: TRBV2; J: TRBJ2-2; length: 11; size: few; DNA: TGTGCCAGCAGGAGAGCCGGGGAGCTGTTTTTT; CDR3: CASRRAGELFF
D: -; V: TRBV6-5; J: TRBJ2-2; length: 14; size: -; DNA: TGTGCCAGCAGACGGGACGGGAACACCGGGGAGCTGTTTTTT; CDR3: CASRRDGNTGELFF
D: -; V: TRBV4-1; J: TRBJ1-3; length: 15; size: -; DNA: TGCGCCAGCAGCCAAGGGATTCGCTCTGGAAACACCATATATTTT; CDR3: CASSQGIRSGNTIYF
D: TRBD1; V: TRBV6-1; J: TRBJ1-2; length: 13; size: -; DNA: TGTGCCAGCAGTCCCGGGACAGGGGGTCGCTACACCTTC; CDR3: CASSPGTGGRYTF
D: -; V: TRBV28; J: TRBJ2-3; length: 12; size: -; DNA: TGTGCCAGCAGTTTAGTGGCAGATACGCAGTATTTT; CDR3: CASSLVADTQYF
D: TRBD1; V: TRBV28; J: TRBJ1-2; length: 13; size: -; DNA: TGTGCCAGCAGTTCCCCAGGGGGCATTGGCTACACCTTC; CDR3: CASSSPGGIGYTF
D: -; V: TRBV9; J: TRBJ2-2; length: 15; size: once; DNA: TGTGCCAGCAGCGTAGTGCAGGGAAACACCGGGGAGCTGTTTTTT; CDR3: CASSVVQGNTGELFF
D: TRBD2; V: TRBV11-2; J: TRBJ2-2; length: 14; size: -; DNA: TGTGCCAGCAGCCCTCGGGGGGACGCCGGGGAGCTGTTTTTT; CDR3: CASSPRGDAGELFF
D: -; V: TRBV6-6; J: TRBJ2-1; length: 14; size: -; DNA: TGTGCCAGCAGTTACTCGTATGTAGAGAATGAGCAGTTCTTC; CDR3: CASSYSYVENEQFF
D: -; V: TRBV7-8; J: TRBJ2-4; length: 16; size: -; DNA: TGTGCCAGCAGCGGTAGTAGGCAGGTATCCAAAAACATTCAGTACTTC; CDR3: CASSGSRQVSKNIQYF
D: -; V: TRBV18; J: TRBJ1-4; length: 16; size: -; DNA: TGTGCCAGCTCACCGACAGTGACAGCACAGAATGAAAAACTGTTTTTT; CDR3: CASSPTVTAQNEKLFF
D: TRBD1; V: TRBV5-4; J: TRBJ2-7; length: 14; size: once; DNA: TGTGCCAGCAGCTTGGAGTTACAGGGGTACGAGCAGTACTTC; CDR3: CASSLELQGYEQYF
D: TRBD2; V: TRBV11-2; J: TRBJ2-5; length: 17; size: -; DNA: TGTGCCAGCAGCTGGAGGGGGCTAGCGGGGAACCAAGAGACCCAGTACTTC; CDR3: CASSWRGLAGNQETQYF
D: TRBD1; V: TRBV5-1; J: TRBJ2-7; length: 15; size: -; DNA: TGCGCCAGCAGCTCTACCGGGACAGCGCCCTACGAGCAGTACTTC; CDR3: CASSSTGTAPYEQYF
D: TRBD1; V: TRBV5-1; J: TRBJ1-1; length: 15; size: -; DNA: TGCGCCAGCACTCCCAACAGGGGAATGAACACTGAAGCTTTCTTT; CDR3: CASTPNRGMNTEAFF
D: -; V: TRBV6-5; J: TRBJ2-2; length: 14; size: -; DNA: TGTGCCAGCACCAGACAGCCGAACACCGGGGAGCTGTTTTTT; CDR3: CASTRQPNTGELFF
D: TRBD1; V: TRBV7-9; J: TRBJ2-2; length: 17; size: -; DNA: TGTGCCAGCAGCTTACGCGGGACAGGAACTTACACCGGGGAGCTGTTTTTT; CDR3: CASSLRGTGTYTGELFF
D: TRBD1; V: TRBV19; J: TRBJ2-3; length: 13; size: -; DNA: TGTGCCAGTCGACAGGGGAGCACAGATACGCAGTATTTT; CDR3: CASRQGSTDTQYF
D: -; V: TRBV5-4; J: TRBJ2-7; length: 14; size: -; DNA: TGTGCCAGCAGGAAGTGGGGTGCCTCCTACGAGCAGTACTTC; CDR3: CASRKWGASYEQYF
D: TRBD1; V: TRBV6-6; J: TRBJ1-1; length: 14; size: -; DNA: TGTGCCAGCAGTTACGGGACAGGGGACACTGAAGCTTTCTTT; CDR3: CASSYGTGDTEAFF
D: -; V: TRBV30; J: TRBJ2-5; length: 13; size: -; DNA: TGTGCCTGGGTCCGACAGACCCAAGAGACCCAGTACTTC; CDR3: CAWVRQTQETQYF
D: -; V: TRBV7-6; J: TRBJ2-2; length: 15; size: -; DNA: TGTGCCAGCAGCAGGGTATCCCTCGCCACCGGGGAGCTGTTTTTT; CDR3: CASSRVSLATGELFF
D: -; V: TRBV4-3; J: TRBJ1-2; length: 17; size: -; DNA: TGCGCCAGCAGCTCATCGGGAAAGGCCGGCGGTAACTATGGCTACACCTTC; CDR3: CASSSSGKAGGNYGYTF
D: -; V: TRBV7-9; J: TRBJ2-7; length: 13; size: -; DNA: TGTGCCAGCAGCTTAGGAGTTGGCTACGAGCAGTACTTC; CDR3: CASSLGVGYEQYF
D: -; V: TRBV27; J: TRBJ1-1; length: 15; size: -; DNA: TGTGCCAGCAGTTTTGGCGGCCAACTAAACACTGAAGCTTTCTTT; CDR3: CASSFGGQLNTEAFF
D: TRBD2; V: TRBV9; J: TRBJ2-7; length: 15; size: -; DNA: TGTGCCAGCAGCGAGGGGACTAGCGGGCCCTACGAGCAGTACTTC; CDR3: CASSEGTSGPYEQYF
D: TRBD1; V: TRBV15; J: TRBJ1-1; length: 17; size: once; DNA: TGTGCCACCAGCCCGGACAGGGGGCCTTTCATGAACACTGAAGCTTTCTTT; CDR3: CATSPDRGPFMNTEAFF